The text below deals with one T cell receptor beta chain. The V and J ends lost 1 base and 8 bases, in that order; junction bases with no gene match: 7. The CDR3 runs to 15 residues. Germline CDR1 DFQATT, CDR2 SNEGSKA (reference sequence). MiXCR, applied by TCRdb to the RT-PCR reads, yields one record per CDR3 protein. Among just under 550,000 distinct CDR3 sequences listed, approximately 24% were seen once. These data belong to a study of response to subunit inactivated influenza vaccine. The same sample was also used in a study of T cells expressing NK-cell markers. Turning to that study: TCR beta libraries carry UMIs added by 5'RACE template switching. The use of an anti-gamma-delta TCR antibody, which was added in several experiments, restricted sorting to T cells expressing alpha-beta TCR. The share of CD8+ T cells held by dominant NKG2C+ clonotypes was roughly 1.0-8% in six donors.

This sample comprised CD4+ T cells sorted from PBMCs, obtained approximately 12 days after vaccination. The clonotype comes from a man in his forties or fifties who received an inactivated influenza vaccine. The rearrangement uses TRBV20-1 and TRBJ2-1, with 11 nucleotides matching TRBD2. For the CDR3, the DNA is TGCAGTGCTAGAGTCCCTAGCGGGGGGTTCGATGAGCAGTTCTTC. Residues: CSARVPSGGFDEQFF.